The TCR beta chain under discussion was sequenced for a study of shared clonotypes between healthy human individuals. Study-level findings and limits: Since donors were few, the genetic and exposure-history diversity represented was limited.

The length of the CDR3 is 13 residues. V dropped 5 bases and J dropped 8; count of bases not matched to a gene: 3. Germline lookup yields CDR1 SGHNT and CDR2 YYREEE (reference sequence). Naive CD8 populations comprised CD45RO-negative cells positively selected for CCR7, excluding terminally differentiated effector memory CD45RA+ cells. Details on this clone: Its target is not known.

TCRdb keeps only in-frame clones here, not all; method: immunoSEQ multiplex PCR. Of about 2 million clones listed, approximately 94% are singletons. Sequencing used naive CD8+ T cells sorted from blood. The TCR sequence derives from a man between 18 and 35 years old in good health. This chain connects TRBV5-4 to TRBJ1-6; 8 bases fit TRBD1. The CDR3 nucleotides read TGTGCCAGCAGGGTACAGGGGGATTCACCCCTCCACTTT. It specifies CASRVQGDSPLHF.